The 20 T cell receptor beta chains in this list originate from one sample, sequenced in a study of T cells in Graves' hyperthyroidism and ophthalmopathy. Researchers took RNA transcripts and amplified the TCR beta CDR3 regions from them. Carried out on the TCR CDR3, a first-round RT-PCR used the HTBI primer set. TCRdb itself ran the multiplex PCR reads through MiXCR, one entry per CDR3 protein. Of around 580,000 distinct CDR3 sequences listed, about half were seen once; the top ten hold approximately 8.4%. The specimen was peripheral blood or thyroid tissue (not recorded which). The origin of the receptors is a woman aged 18-29 years with Graves' hyperthyroidism.

This clonotype appeared many times. The V call is TRBV9, the J call TRBJ2-5; possibly TRBD1 for D (5 bases). CDR1 SGDLS and CDR2 YYNGEE come from the germline V gene. Deletions cut 3 bases from V and 4 bases from J, with 22 bases between. There are 17 residues in the CDR3. The chain's CDR3 is CASSGSGSPLPRETQYF. CDR3 DNA sequence: TGTGCCAGCAGCGGATCAGGGTCCCCACTGCCAAGAGAGACCCAGTACTTC.

The rearrangement uses TRBV7-9 and TRBJ1-5, with D tentatively TRBD1 (5 bases). V lost 6 bases to trimming and J lost 2 bases, with 11 bases between them. The length of the CDR3 is 14 residues. The germline CDR1 and CDR2 sequences are SEHNR and FQNEAQ (reference sequence). CDR3 coding DNA: TGTGCCAGCAGGCAATTAGGGGGCAATCAGCCCCAGCATTTT. Its translation is CASRQLGGNQPQHF.

The CDR3: CSVAKPGTMNTGELFF. CDR3 nucleotides: TGCAGCGTCGCAAAACCGGGGACGATGAACACCGGGGAGCTGTTTTTT. The J gene is TRBJ2-2, the V gene TRBV29-1; D tentatively reads TRBD1 or TRBD2 (5 bases each). With 6 bases removed from V and 1 base from J, the gap between germline ends came to 18 bases. Per the germline V gene, CDR1 is SQVTM and CDR2 is ANQGSEA. The CDR3 consists of 16 residues.

This clonotype was seen many times. J is TRBJ2-2 and V is TRBV6-4, with D perhaps given as TRBD1 or TRBD2 (5 bases each). Trimming cost V 6 bases and J 3 bases, with 11 bases left between them. This CDR3 comprises 14 residues. The germline CDR1 and CDR2 sequences are MRHNA and SNTAGT. The chain's CDR3 is CASSTGTDTGELFF. Written as DNA, the CDR3 is TGTGCCAGCAGCACTGGGACGGACACCGGGGAGCTGTTTTTT.

V gene TRBV7-4 combines with J gene TRBJ2-7, with no clear D. Trimming pared 6 bases from V and 7 bases from J, leaving 22 bases between. The CDR3 sequence is 15 residues long. Per the germline V gene, CDR1 is SGHVT and CDR2 is SQSDAQ. The DNA of the CDR3 is TGTGCCAGCAGTCAAAATAACCTGATGAATAAGGAGCAGTACTTC. Translated, it gives CASSQNNLMNKEQYF.

This clonotype showed up many times. The J gene is TRBJ1-2, the V gene TRBV20-1, with TRBD1 as a possible D gene (6 bases). Germline V gene data show CDR1 as DFQATT and CDR2 as SNEGSKA (reference sequence). Between the trimmed V and J ends, which lost 6 bases and 3 bases, there was a span of 17 bases. This CDR3 is built from 14 residues. The CDR3 protein is CSALNPRGDYGYTF. The CDR3 DNA reads TGCAGTGCCCTAAACCCCAGGGGAGACTATGGCTACACCTTC.

This chain uses TRBV6-5 with TRBJ2-7, with 9 bases fitting TRBD1. Germline loops: CDR1 MNHEY, CDR2 SVGAGI. CDR3 length: 16 amino acids. V dropped 6 bases and J dropped 0; count of bases not matched to a gene: 9. DNA of the CDR3: TGTGCCAGCAGCCCAGGACAGGGGCCCAGCTCCTACGAGCAGTACTTC. Encoded protein: CASSPGQGPSSYEQYF.

This rearrangement joins TRBV7-2 to TRBJ2-5; TRBD1 aligns across 7 bases. The CDR3 is 14 amino acids. Trimming at V came to 7 bases and at J to 4 bases, leaving 9 bases not matched to a gene. Germline V gene lookup returns CDR1 SGHTA and CDR2 FQGNSA. The CDR3 DNA sequence: TGTGCCAGCACGCCGGGACAGAGGGGAGAGACCCAGTACTTC. This encodes CASTPGQRGETQYF.

In its sample, this clonotype was seen many times. V is TRBV14 and J is TRBJ1-2; D is possibly TRBD1 (5 bases). The V end was cut by 0 bases, the J end by 7 bases, with 18 bases between. Germline V lookup: CDR1 SGHDN, CDR2 FVKESK. The CDR3 spans 16 residues. The CDR3 region is CASSQDAQGRLRGYTF. For the CDR3, the DNA is TGTGCCAGCAGCCAAGATGCGCAGGGAAGGTTGCGTGGCTACACCTTC.

This clonotype was counted at least ten times. This sequence joins TRBV5-1 and TRBJ2-7; TRBD2 aligns across 14 bases. The ends lost 4 bases at V and 6 bases at J; junction bases unmatched: 6. The CDR3 is 15 amino acids. Germline CDR1 SGHRS, CDR2 YFSETQ. The CDR3 is CASSVGLAGGSEQYF. The CDR3 nucleotides read TGCGCCAGCAGCGTAGGACTAGCGGGAGGTAGCGAGCAGTACTTC.

As regards this clonotype: A read error is possible here, since a much larger clone lies one base away. This CDR3 is missing its conserved last phenylalanine or tryptophan, likely due to a read error. V and J are TRBV2 and TRBJ1-5; unclear D gene. Trimming pared 6 bases from V and 3 bases from J, leaving 9 bases between. The CDR3 has 13 residues. In germline, CDR1 is SNHLY, CDR2 FYNNEI. The CDR3 loop reads CASRWRTNQPQHS. The DNA of the CDR3 is TGTGCCAGCAGATGGAGAACCAATCAGCCCCAGCATTCT.

This clonotype was recorded at least ten times. The V call is TRBV11-3, the J call TRBJ1-1; D is ambiguous. The CDR3 consists of 12 residues. CDR1 is SGHNT, CDR2 YENEEA, per germline. Trimming shortened V by 6 bases and J by 5 bases, and 10 bases separated the two germline ends. The CDR3 DNA reads TGTGCCAGCAGTATCCATAAGACTGAAGCTTTCTTT. Its translation: CASSIHKTEAFF.

This clonotype was picked up many times. Here the CDR3 reads CSAPRSMNTEAFF. CDR3 DNA: TGCAGTGCTCCTCGTAGCATGAACACTGAAGCTTTCTTT. V usage is TRBV20-1 and J usage is TRBJ1-1; D gene unclear. CDR1 and CDR2 (germline): DFQATT, SNEGSKA (reference sequence). The V end was cut by 5 bases, the J end by 0 bases, with 10 bases between. CDR3 size: 13 residues.

V gene TRBV20-1 combines with J gene TRBJ1-1; TRBD1 matches at 7 bases. Germline V gene lookup returns CDR1 DFQATT and CDR2 SNEGSKA (reference sequence). This CDR3 region has 16 residues. Trimming cost V 1 base and J 3 bases; bases outside gene matches: 11. The CDR3 coding sequence is TGCAGTGCTAGAGCCAACCAGGGGGGGGGATACACTGAAGCTTTCTTT. Protein product: CSARANQGGGYTEAFF.

This rearrangement joins TRBV9 to TRBJ2-5; D possibly corresponds to TRBD1 (6 bases). The CDR3 length is 15 residues. Trimming cost V 0 bases and J 2 bases, with 11 bases left between them. The germline V gene has CDR1 SGDLS and CDR2 YYNGEE. CDR3 loop: CASSVAKGGQETQYF. The CDR3 nucleotides are TGTGCCAGCAGCGTAGCGAAAGGGGGACAAGAGACCCAGTACTTC.

This clonotype was detected many times. The genes are TRBV5-6 and TRBJ2-5; no reliable D call. Germline loops: CDR1 SGHDT, CDR2 YYEEEE. There are 15 residues in the CDR3. Trimming stripped 1 base from V and 2 bases from J, with 12 bases between. The CDR3 DNA reads TGTGCCAGCAGCTTGTTTTCGGGCAGTCAAGAGACCCAGTACTTC. Amino acid sequence: CASSLFSGSQETQYF. Combining the CDR3 with reference TRBV5-6 and TRBJ2-5 gives the whole variable domain DAGVTQSPTHLIKTRGQQVTLRCSPKSGHDTVSWYQQALGQGPQFIFQYYEEEERQRGNFPDRFSGHQFPNYSSELNVNALLLGDSALYLCASSLFSGSQETQYFGPGTRLLVL.

This clonotype was seen at least ten times. The gene calls are TRBV20-1 and TRBJ1-5, with D tentatively TRBD1 (5 bases). Trimming left V 4 bases short and J 3 bases short, with 13 bases between. Germline lookup yields CDR1 DFQATT and CDR2 SNEGSKA (reference sequence). The CDR3 runs 14 residues. The CDR3 here is CSAKAGDFNQPQHF. CDR3 nucleotide sequence: TGCAGTGCTAAAGCGGGGGACTTCAATCAGCCCCAGCATTTT.

Points on this clonotype: This could be a read error, since a much larger clone is one nucleotide away. The chain has TRBV6-2 or TRBV6-3 and TRBJ1-1; no clear D gene. This CDR3 comprises 13 residues. Germline CDR1 is MNHEY and CDR2 is SVGEGT. Here the CDR3 reads CASSYSGRTEASF. The CDR3 nucleotides read TGTGCCAGCAGTTACTCGGGGAGGACTGAAGCTTCCTTT.

This clonotype was seen many times. The V gene is TRBV2, the J gene TRBJ1-1; D is undetermined. This CDR3 contains 15 residues. Per germline, CDR1 SNHLY and CDR2 FYNNEI. Trimming left V 2 bases short and J 6 bases short, with 16 bases between. For the CDR3, the DNA is TGTGCCAGCAGTGAAAGGATTGGGATTGGACCTGAAGCTTTCTTT. Translating it yields CASSERIGIGPEAFF.

The count of this clonotype is one. The rearrangement joins TRBV7-8 to TRBJ2-1; a possible D gene is TRBD1 (7 bases). CDR1 is SGHVS and CDR2 is FQNEAQ in the germline V gene. This CDR3 is built from 16 residues. V lost 8 bases, J lost 2 bases, and 19 bases lay in between. CDR3 coding DNA: TGTGCCAGCGAATTGGGAGGAGGGGGCGCCTACAATGAGCAGTTCTTC. Its translation is CASELGGGGAYNEQFF.